The sample holds many counts of the clone carrying this TCR beta chain. These data are taken from a study of T cells after yellow fever vaccination. TCRdb ran MiXCR on the 5' RACE reads and lists one entry per CDR3 protein. This table holds 230,000 or so distinct CDR3 sequences, 6% to 8% found once. V dropped 0 bases and J dropped 4 bases, with 13 bases sitting between them. The V gene's germline CDR1 is MGHRA and CDR2 YSYEKL. The CDR3 has 16 amino acids. The V gene is TRBV4-1, the J gene TRBJ2-4; tentatively, D is TRBD2 (6 bases). This specimen was CD4+ T cells sorted from PBMCs, taken on the day of the yellow fever booster vaccination. The sequence derives from a man between 25 and 39 years old who received the YFV17D yellow fever vaccine. The CDR3 loop is CASSQDPAEGKNIQYF. The CDR3 region has the DNA TGCGCCAGCAGCCAAGATCCAGCGGAGGGAAAAAACATTCAGTACTTC.